This TCR beta chain was sequenced during a study of identifying expanded T cells in peripheral blood. This CDR3 is built from 15 residues. CDR1 is MNHNS and CDR2 is SASEGT in the germline V gene. The V and J ends lost 6 bases and 4 bases, in that order; junction bases with no gene match: 10. Assay: immunoSEQ multiplex PCR; the TCRdb copy retains only in-frame clones and omits some. Here the sample spans over 85,000 clones, more than 70% being singletons. The genes are TRBV6-1 and TRBJ2-7, with TRBD1 matching 9 bases. This receptor was obtained from a person aged 18 to 75 in good health. Sequenced sample: blood. The CDR3 sequence: CASRMGGTGLYEQYF. The CDR3 DNA sequence: TGTGCCAGCAGAATGGGCGGGACAGGGTTGTACGAGCAGTACTTC.